A single sample gave rise to the 15 T cell receptor beta chains below, sequenced in a study of T-cell memory formation after mild COVID-19. TCRdb re-analysed the 5' RACE reads in MiXCR, keeping a single row per CDR3 protein. The table lists roughly 350,000 distinct CDR3 sequences, roughly 21% of them singletons. The specimen was PBMCs or a T cell subset sorted from them (not recorded which). These receptors originate from an adult woman who had mild COVID-19 (a few samples of this study predate the infection). Cell type and time point are not known.

The chain is built from TRBV20-1 and TRBJ2-5; 9 bases are a match to TRBD2. The ends lost 1 base at V and 0 bases at J; junction bases unmatched: 15. The CDR3 has 19 amino acids. CDR1 is DFQATT, CDR2 SNEGSKA, per germline (reference sequence). The CDR3 here is CSARVSILYLAGDQETQYF. The DNA of the CDR3 is TGCAGTGCTAGAGTATCGATCCTGTATTTAGCGGGGGACCAAGAGACCCAGTACTTC.

This clonotype was seen repeatedly, ten times or more. The V gene is TRBV7-9, the J gene TRBJ2-1; 8 bases agree with TRBD1. In germline, CDR1 is SEHNR, CDR2 FQNEAQ (reference sequence). The CDR3 contains 14 residues. V was pared by 5 bases and J by 6 bases, with 6 bases of the junction left unmatched. In nucleotides, the CDR3 is TGTGCCAGCAGCGGGGACAGGTCTTTCAATGAGCAGTTCTTC. Translated, it gives CASSGDRSFNEQFF.

The chain has TRBV2 and TRBJ2-1; a possible D gene is TRBD2 (6 bases). The CDR3 is 12 amino acids. Germline assignment: CDR1 SNHLY and CDR2 FYNNEI. V lost 5 bases to trimming and J lost 7 bases, with 9 bases between them. The DNA of the CDR3 is TGTGCCAGCAGTCGGACTAAAAATGAGCAGTTCTTC. Its protein product is CASSRTKNEQFF.

In this sample, this clonotype turned up many times. The chain carries TRBV7-2 and TRBJ2-7, with TRBD2 identical over 8 bases. The germline V gene encodes CDR1 SGHTA and CDR2 FQGNSA. This CDR3 has 15 amino acids. The V segment lost 4 bases and the J segment 6 bases; nucleotides outside the gene matches: 11. In DNA, the CDR3 is TGTGCCAGCAGCTCCAGCGGGAGATTGGGTCTCGAGCAGTACTTC. Protein sequence: CASSSSGRLGLEQYF.

As for this clonotype: One end of the junction fails to match germline, which may point to a read error. This chain uses TRBV7-6 with TRBJ2-1; D may be TRBD2 (5 bases). The CDR3 loop spans 12 amino acids. Germline lookup yields CDR1 SGHVS and CDR2 FNYEAQ. CDR3 sequence (DNA): TGTGCCAGCAGCTTACGGGCTGGAGGCCAGCTCTTC. Translation gives CASSLRAGGQLF.

This clonotype was found a few times. The chain carries TRBV4-3 and TRBJ1-5, with a tentative D call TRBD1 (5 bases). Trimming pared 0 bases from V and 0 bases from J, leaving 15 bases between. The length of the CDR3 is 18 residues. CDR1 and CDR2 from the germline V gene are LGHNA and YSLEER. CDR3 DNA sequence: TGCGCCAGCAGCCAAGATTATAGGGGCGGCGATAGCAATCAGCCCCAGCATTTT. This sequence encodes CASSQDYRGGDSNQPQHF.

The chain carries TRBV19 and TRBJ2-1; 8 bases match TRBD1. This CDR3 is built from 14 residues. V dropped 2 bases and J dropped 8; count of bases not matched to a gene: 5. The germline CDR1 and CDR2 sequences are LNHDA and SQIVND (reference sequence). The CDR3: CASSIRQGAYEQFF. DNA of the CDR3: TGTGCCAGTAGTATACGGCAGGGGGCATATGAGCAGTTCTTC. Full variable domain (missing parts from reference TRBV19 and TRBJ2-1): DGGITQSPKYLFRKEGQNVTLSCEQNLNHDAMYWYRQDPGQGLRLIYYSQIVNDFQKGDIAEGYSVSREKKESFPLTVTSAQKNPTAFYLCASSIRQGAYEQFFGPGTRLTVL.

The chain combines TRBV4-3 with TRBJ1-5, with D possibly matching TRBD1 (6 bases). Trimming stripped 0 bases from V and 6 bases from J, with 9 bases between. The CDR3 is 14 amino acids. Germline-derived CDR1 and CDR2 are LGHNA and YSLEER. CDR3 residues: CASSQDGGPQPQHF. DNA of the CDR3: TGCGCCAGCAGCCAAGATGGGGGGCCTCAGCCCCAGCATTTT.

The gene calls are TRBV5-1 and TRBJ2-1; D unclear. Germline CDR1 and CDR2: SGHRS and YFSETQ. Trimming took off 1 base at V and 5 bases at J, with 10 bases between the two ends. The CDR3 consists of 14 residues. The CDR3 nucleotides are TGCGCCAGCAGCTTGCAGCCAGCGAACAATGAGCAGTTCTTC. Encoded protein: CASSLQPANNEQFF.

This rearrangement joins TRBV20-1 to TRBJ2-7, with D perhaps matching TRBD1 or TRBD2 (5 bases each). There are 13 residues in the CDR3. CDR1 and CDR2 (germline): DFQATT, SNEGSKA (reference sequence). This CDR3 is CSTQGDSSYEQYF. CDR3 nucleotides: TGCAGCACCCAGGGAGACAGCTCCTACGAGCAGTACTTC.

This clonotype has a handful of counts. The gene calls are TRBV7-9 and TRBJ2-7, with a possible D match to TRBD1 (5 bases). V lost 4 bases, J lost 0 bases, and 31 bases lay in between. In germline, CDR1 is SEHNR, CDR2 FQNEAQ (reference sequence). This CDR3 comprises 21 residues. For the CDR3, the DNA is TGTGCCAGCAGCTCCACAAGGGTAGGCAGGGATCCGGTCCTCTACTCCTACGAGCAGTACTTC. This gives the protein CASSSTRVGRDPVLYSYEQYF.

The rearrangement uses TRBV12-3 or TRBV12-4 and TRBJ1-4; possible D gene TRBD1, 6 bases. The CDR3 length is 15 residues. Deletions cut 1 base from V and 7 bases from J, with 13 bases between. The DNA for the CDR3 is TGTGCCAGCAGTTTAGTGGGGGGCATGGGTGAAAAACTGTTTTTT. It yields the protein CASSLVGGMGEKLFF.

This clonotype was seen repeatedly, ten times or more. The chain uses TRBV7-3 and TRBJ2-3, with TRBD2 as a possible D gene (6 bases). Trimming cost V 6 bases and J 2 bases, with 15 bases left between them. CDR1 is SGHTA and CDR2 is FQGTGA in the germline V gene. The CDR3 extends over 15 amino acids. The CDR3 nucleotides are TGTGCCAGCAGTTTCGGTGGGGGGTCCACAGATACGCAGTATTTT. Encoded protein: CASSFGGGSTDTQYF.

This clonotype was picked up a small number of times. The chain links TRBV2 to TRBJ2-7, with a weak D call TRBD2 (5 bases). Germline loops: CDR1 SNHLY, CDR2 FYNNEI. Between the trimmed V and J ends, which lost 4 bases and 6 bases, there was a span of 13 bases. This CDR3 contains 13 residues. For the CDR3, the DNA is TGTGCCAGCAGTGTTGAGGGAATAGGCGAGCAGTACTTC. Its protein is CASSVEGIGEQYF.

This clonotype showed up just a few times. The chain employs TRBV12-3 or TRBV12-4 and TRBJ2-7; D remains unclear. The V and J ends lost 5 bases and 3 bases respectively, with 17 bases between them. The CDR3 consists of 15 residues. The CDR3 coding sequence is TGTGCCAGCAGTCTCCATTCGTCAGTATACTACGAGCAGTACTTC. Translation: CASSLHSSVYYEQYF.